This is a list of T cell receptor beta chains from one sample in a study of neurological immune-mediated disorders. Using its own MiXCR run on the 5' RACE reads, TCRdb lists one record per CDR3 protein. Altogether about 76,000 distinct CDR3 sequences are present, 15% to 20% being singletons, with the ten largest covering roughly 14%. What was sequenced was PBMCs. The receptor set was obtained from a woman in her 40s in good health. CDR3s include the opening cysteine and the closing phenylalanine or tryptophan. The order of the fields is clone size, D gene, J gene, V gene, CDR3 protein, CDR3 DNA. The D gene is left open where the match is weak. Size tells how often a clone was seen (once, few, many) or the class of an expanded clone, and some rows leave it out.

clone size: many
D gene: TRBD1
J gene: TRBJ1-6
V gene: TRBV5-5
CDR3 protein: CASSAAGTGYFYNSPLHF
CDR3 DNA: TGTGCCAGCAGCGCTGCCGGGACAGGGTATTTCTATAATTCACCCCTCCACTTT

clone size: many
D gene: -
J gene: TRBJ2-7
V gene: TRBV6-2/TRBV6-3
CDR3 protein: CASSYSMGRVEQYF
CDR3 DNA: TGTGCCAGCAGTTACTCGATGGGAAGGGTTGAGCAGTACTTC

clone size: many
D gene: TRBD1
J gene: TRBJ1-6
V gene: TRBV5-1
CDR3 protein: CASSFGGTGDNSPLHF
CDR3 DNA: TGCGCCAGCAGCTTCGGGGGGACAGGGGATAATTCACCCCTCCACTTT

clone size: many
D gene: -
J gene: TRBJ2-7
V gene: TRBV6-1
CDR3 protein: CASSELAGPYEQYF
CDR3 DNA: TGTGCCAGCAGCGAGTTGGCAGGTCCCTACGAGCAGTACTTC

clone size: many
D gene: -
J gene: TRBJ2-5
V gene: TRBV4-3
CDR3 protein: CASSRWGFQETQYF
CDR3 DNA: TGCGCCAGCAGCCGGTGGGGGTTCCAAGAGACCCAGTACTTC

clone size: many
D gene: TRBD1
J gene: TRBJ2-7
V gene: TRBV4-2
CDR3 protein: CASSQESPGGSYEQYF
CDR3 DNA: TGTGCCAGCAGCCAAGAGTCCCCAGGGGGCTCCTACGAGCAGTACTTC

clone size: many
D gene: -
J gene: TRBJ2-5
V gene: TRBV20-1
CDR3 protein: CSASWQETQYF
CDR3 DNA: TGCAGTGCTAGTTGGCAAGAGACCCAGTACTTC

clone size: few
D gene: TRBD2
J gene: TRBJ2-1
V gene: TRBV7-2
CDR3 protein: CASSPQRGAYNEQFF
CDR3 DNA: TGTGCCAGCAGCCCCCAGCGGGGGGCTTACAATGAGCAGTTCTTC

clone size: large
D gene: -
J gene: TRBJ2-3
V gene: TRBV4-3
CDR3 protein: CASSQVGARTDTQYF
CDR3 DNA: TGCGCCAGCAGCCAAGTAGGGGCCCGCACAGATACGCAGTATTTT

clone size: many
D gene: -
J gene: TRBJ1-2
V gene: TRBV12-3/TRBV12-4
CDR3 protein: CASSFWGANYGYTF
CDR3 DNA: TGTGCCAGCAGTTTTTGGGGAGCCAACTATGGCTACACCTTC

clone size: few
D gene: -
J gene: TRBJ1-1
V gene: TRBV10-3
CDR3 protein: CATLKDTNTEAFF
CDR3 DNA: TGTGCCACCCTTAAGGACACAAACACTGAAGCTTTCTTT

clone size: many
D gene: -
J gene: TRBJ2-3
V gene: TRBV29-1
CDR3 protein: CSVEEMDTQYF
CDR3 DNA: TGCAGCGTTGAAGAGATGGATACGCAGTATTTT

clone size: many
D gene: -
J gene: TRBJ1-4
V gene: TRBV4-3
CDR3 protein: CASSPKGSADLGKLFF
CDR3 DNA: TGCGCCAGCAGCCCCAAAGGGTCCGCCGACTTAGGAAAACTGTTTTTT

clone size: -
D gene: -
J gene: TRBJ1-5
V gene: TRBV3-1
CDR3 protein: CASSQDSVGQPQHF
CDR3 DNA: TGTGCCAGCAGCCAAGATTCGGTAGGTCAGCCCCAGCATTTT

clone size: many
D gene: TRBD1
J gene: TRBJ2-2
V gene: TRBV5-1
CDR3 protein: CASSGTGTATGELFF
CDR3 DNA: TGCGCCAGCAGCGGTACCGGGACAGCCACCGGGGAGCTGTTTTTT

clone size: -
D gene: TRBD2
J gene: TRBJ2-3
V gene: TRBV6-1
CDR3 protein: CASIGSLFRLAESTDTQYF
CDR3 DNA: TGTGCCAGCATCGGTTCCCTCTTCAGACTAGCGGAGTCCACAGATACGCAGTATTTT

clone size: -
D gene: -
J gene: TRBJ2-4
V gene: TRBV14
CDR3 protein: CASSQSGTHIQYF
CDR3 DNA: TGTGCCAGCAGCCAATCCGGGACTCACATTCAGTACTTC

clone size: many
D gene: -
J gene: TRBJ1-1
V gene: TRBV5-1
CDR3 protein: CASSPGALSTNTEAFF
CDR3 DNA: TGCGCCAGCAGTCCCGGGGCCCTGAGCACGAACACTGAAGCTTTCTTT

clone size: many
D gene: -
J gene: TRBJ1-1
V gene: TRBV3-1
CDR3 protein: CASSQPGLGTTEAFF
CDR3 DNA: TGTGCCAGCAGCCAACCAGGATTGGGAACCACTGAAGCTTTCTTT

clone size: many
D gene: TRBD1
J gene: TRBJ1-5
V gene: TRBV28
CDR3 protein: CATQGAISNQPQHF
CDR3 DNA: TGTGCCACACAGGGGGCCATTAGCAATCAGCCCCAGCATTTT

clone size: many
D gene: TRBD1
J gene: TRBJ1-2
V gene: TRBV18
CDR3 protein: CASSSRQGANYGYTF
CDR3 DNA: TGTGCCAGCTCATCGAGACAGGGGGCGAACTATGGCTACACCTTC

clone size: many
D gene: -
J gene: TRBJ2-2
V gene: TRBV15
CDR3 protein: CATSRDSRGPNTGELFF
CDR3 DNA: TGTGCCACCAGCAGAGATTCGAGGGGCCCGAACACCGGGGAGCTGTTTTTT

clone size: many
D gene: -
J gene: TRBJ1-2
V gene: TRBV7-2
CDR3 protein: CASSLLGASDYGYTF
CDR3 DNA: TGTGCCAGCAGCTTACTGGGGGCAAGCGACTATGGCTACACCTTC

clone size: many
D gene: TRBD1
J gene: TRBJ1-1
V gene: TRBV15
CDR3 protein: CATSSGTGPNTEAFF
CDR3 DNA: TGTGCCACCAGCAGCGGGACAGGGCCTAACACTGAAGCTTTCTTT

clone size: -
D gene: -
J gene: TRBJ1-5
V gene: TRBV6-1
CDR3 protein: CASSENQPQHF
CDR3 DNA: TGTGCCAGCTCCGAAAATCAGCCCCAGCATTTT

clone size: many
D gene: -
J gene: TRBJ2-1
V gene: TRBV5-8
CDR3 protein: CASSLRGSSYNEQFF
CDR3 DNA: TGTGCCAGCAGCTTAAGGGGGAGCTCCTACAATGAGCAGTTCTTC

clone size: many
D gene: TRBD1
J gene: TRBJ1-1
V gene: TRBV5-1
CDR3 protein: CASSLVDRDAEAFF
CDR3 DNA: TGCGCCAGCAGCTTGGTGGACAGGGACGCTGAAGCTTTCTTT

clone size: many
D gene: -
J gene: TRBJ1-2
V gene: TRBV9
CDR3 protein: CASSPQLGQGYGYTF
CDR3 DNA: TGTGCCAGCAGCCCGCAGTTGGGGCAGGGCTATGGCTACACCTTC

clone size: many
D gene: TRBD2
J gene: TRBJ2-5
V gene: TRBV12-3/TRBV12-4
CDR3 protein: CASSSFGGLARETQYF
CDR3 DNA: TGTGCCAGCAGTTCTTTTGGGGGACTAGCGCGTGAGACCCAGTACTTC

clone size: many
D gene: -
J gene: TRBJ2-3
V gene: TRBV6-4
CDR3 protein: CASSDSAGSSTDTQYF
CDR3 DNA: TGTGCCAGCAGTGACTCGGCGGGGTCCAGCACAGATACGCAGTATTTT

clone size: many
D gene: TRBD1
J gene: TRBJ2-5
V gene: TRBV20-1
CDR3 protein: CSVWQGAQETQYF
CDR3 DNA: TGCAGTGTCTGGCAGGGGGCACAAGAGACCCAGTACTTC

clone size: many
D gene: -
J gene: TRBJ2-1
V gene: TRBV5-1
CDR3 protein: CASSPGDSYNEQFF
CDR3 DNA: TGCGCCAGCAGCCCGGGGGACAGCTACAATGAGCAGTTCTTC

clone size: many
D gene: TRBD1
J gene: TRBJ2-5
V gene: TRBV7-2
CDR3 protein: CASSLGTGFETQYF
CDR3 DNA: TGTGCCAGCAGCTTAGGGACAGGGTTCGAGACCCAGTACTTC

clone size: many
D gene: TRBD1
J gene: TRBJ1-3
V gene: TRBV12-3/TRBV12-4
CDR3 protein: CASSLDRDSGNTIYF
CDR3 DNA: TGTGCCAGCAGCCTCGACAGGGACTCTGGAAACACCATATATTTT

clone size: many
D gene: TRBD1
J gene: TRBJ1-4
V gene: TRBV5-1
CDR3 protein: CASSGDRDSKGEKLFF
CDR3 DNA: TGCGCCAGCAGCGGGGACAGGGACTCTAAGGGTGAAAAACTGTTTTTT

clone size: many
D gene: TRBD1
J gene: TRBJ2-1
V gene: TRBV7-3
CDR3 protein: CASSLGPGTGGFEQFF
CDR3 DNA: TGTGCCAGCAGCTTAGGTCCTGGGACAGGGGGCTTCGAGCAGTTCTTC

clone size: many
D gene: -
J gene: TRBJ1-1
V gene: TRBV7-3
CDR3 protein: CASSRGANTEAFF
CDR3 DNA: TGTGCCAGCAGCAGGGGGGCGAACACTGAAGCTTTCTTT

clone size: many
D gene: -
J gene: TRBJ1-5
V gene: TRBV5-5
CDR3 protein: CASSSDGGQPQHF
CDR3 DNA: TGTGCCAGCAGCTCGGACGGGGGTCAGCCCCAGCATTTT

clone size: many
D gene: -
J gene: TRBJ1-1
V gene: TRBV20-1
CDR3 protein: CSARDFQLSTEAFF
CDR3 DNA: TGCAGTGCTAGAGATTTTCAGTTAAGTACTGAAGCTTTCTTT

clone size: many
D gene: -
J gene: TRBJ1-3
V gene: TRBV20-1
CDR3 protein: CSALDATVSGNTIYF
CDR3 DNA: TGCAGTGCATTGGATGCGACAGTCTCTGGAAACACCATATATTTT

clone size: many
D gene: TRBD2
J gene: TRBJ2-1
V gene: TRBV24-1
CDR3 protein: CATSDWSGGLSSYNEQFF
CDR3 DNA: TGTGCCACCAGTGATTGGAGCGGGGGGCTTAGCTCCTACAATGAGCAGTTCTTC

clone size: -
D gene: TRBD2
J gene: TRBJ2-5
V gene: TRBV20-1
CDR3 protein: CSARAGSGARETQYF
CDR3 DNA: TGCAGTGCTAGAGCGGGTAGCGGGGCACGGGAGACCCAGTACTTC

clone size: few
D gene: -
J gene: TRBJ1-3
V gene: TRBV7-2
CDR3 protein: CASSLMTYSGNTIYF
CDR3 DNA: TGTGCCAGCAGCTTAATGACTTACTCTGGAAACACCATATATTTT

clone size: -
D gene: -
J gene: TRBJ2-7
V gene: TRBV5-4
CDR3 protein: CASRRTGITSGGEQYF
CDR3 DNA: TGTGCCAGCAGGCGGACAGGAATCACTTCCGGGGGGGAGCAGTACTTC

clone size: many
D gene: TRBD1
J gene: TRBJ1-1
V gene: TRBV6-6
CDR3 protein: CASSYSMTDRGHTEAFF
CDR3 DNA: TGTGCCAGCAGTTACTCTATGACGGACAGGGGGCACACTGAAGCTTTCTTT

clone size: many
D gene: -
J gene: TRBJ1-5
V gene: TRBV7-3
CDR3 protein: CASSLRLGREQWQPQHF
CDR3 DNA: TGTGCCAGCAGCTTAAGACTAGGACGGGAGCAATGGCAGCCCCAGCATTTT

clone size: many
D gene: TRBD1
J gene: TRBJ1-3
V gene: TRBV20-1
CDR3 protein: CSAKEGAGGNTIYF
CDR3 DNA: TGCAGTGCTAAGGAGGGGGCGGGTGGAAACACCATATATTTT

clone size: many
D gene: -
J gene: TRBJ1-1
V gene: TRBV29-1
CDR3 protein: CSVVFYRPKGGRDTEAFF
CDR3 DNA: TGCAGCGTTGTATTTTACCGTCCGAAGGGGGGGAGGGACACTGAAGCTTTCTTT

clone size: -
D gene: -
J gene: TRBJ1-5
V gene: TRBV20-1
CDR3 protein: CSAHSLGRRQPQHF
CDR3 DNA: TGCAGTGCACATTCATTGGGCCGTCGTCAGCCCCAGCATTTT